This T cell receptor (beta chain) was sequenced in a study of CD8 T cells in ankylosing spondylitis. Whole-study results and caveats: Seemingly characteristic of ankylosing spondylitis blood was a TCR beta motif consisting of roughly 8 highly homologous variants.

Trimming took off 5 bases at V and 5 bases at J, with 12 bases between the two ends. Germline values: CDR1 DFQATT, CDR2 SNEGSKA (reference sequence). This CDR3 has 12 amino acids. TCRdb itself ran the 5' RACE reads through MiXCR, one entry per CDR3 protein. The sample carries approximately 520,000 distinct CDR3 sequences, less than 6% recorded once. This clonotype was seen at least ten times. Its cognate antigen is unknown. This TCR derives from a male donor with ankylosing spondylitis. Sequenced: blood, either unsorted or a sorted T cell fraction (not recorded which). The V gene is TRBV20-1, the J gene TRBJ1-1; D is unclear. In DNA form, the CDR3 reads TGCAGTGCTCATCGGGTACGGACTGAAGCTTTCTTT. This codes for CSAHRVRTEAFF.